These 21 T cell receptor beta chains share one sample of origin, sequenced in a study of cytomegalovirus exposure and HLA in healthy donors. Use of 60 Vbeta and 13 Jbeta primers characterized the PCR. Profiling relied on immunoSEQ multiplex PCR, and the TCRdb table lists in-frame clones only, not all of them. The profile shows around 65,000 clones, roughly two thirds of them singletons. Sequenced sample: PBMCs. These TCRs come from a middle-aged man in good health and CMV-seropositive.

The sample holds many counts of this clone. The rearrangement links TRBV5-1 to TRBJ2-7; D is possibly TRBD1 (7 bases). CDR3 length: 15 residues. With 4 bases removed from V and 0 bases from J, the gap between germline ends came to 14 bases. Per germline, CDR1 SGHRS and CDR2 YFSETQ. The CDR3, as DNA: TGCGCCAGCAGCCCCGGAGGGGACAGCTCCTACGAGCAGTACTTC. It translates to CASSPGGDSSYEQYF.

The chain links TRBV2 to TRBJ2-1, with a tentative D call TRBD1 (5 bases). CDR3 length: 16 residues. V was trimmed by 3 bases and J by 2 bases, leaving 14 bases between them. Germline CDR1 and CDR2: SNHLY and FYNNEI. CDR3 region: CASSEVDIKPYNEQFF. CDR3 DNA: TGTGCCAGCAGTGAGGTGGACATCAAGCCCTACAATGAGCAGTTCTTC.

CDR3 protein: CASSRGQGETQYF. CDR3 coding DNA: TGCGCCAGCAGCCGTGGACAGGGAGAGACCCAGTACTTC. The chain is built from TRBV4-3 and TRBJ2-5, with TRBD1 matching over 8 bases. Germline CDR1 LGHNA, CDR2 YSLEER. The V gene end was trimmed by 4 bases and the J gene end by 4 bases; junction bases not matched to a gene: 2. There are 13 residues in the CDR3.

This clone has a single count. The chain couples TRBV30 to TRBJ1-2; D is undetermined. The germline V gene has CDR1 GTSNPN and CDR2 SVGIG (reference sequence). The CDR3 length is 12 residues. V was shortened by 1 base and J by 7 bases, with 10 bases between the two germline ends. CDR3 nucleotide sequence: TGTGCCTGGAGTGGGTACGACATTGGCTACACCTTC. It specifies CAWSGYDIGYTF.

The table lists this clone with a few counts. The chain recombines TRBV5-1 with TRBJ1-2, with no clear D. The CDR3 spans 14 residues. Trimming cost V 4 bases and J 6 bases, with 16 bases left between them. Germline V gene sequence: CDR1 SGHRS, CDR2 YFSETQ. DNA for the CDR3: TGCGCCAGCAGCAACACCGGGATAAGAGATGGCTACACCTTC. It codes for CASSNTGIRDGYTF.

This clone was found a few times. The chain carries TRBV6-5 and TRBJ2-1, with 8 bases matching TRBD2. CDR3 length equals 15 residues. Germline CDR1 MNHEY, CDR2 SVGAGI. V shed 5 bases and J 8 bases; nucleotides not matched to a gene: 11. In DNA form, the CDR3 reads TGTGCCAGCAGTCGACCGGGACTAGGGGCCGATGAGCAGTTCTTC. Protein sequence: CASSRPGLGADEQFF.

This chain links TRBV5-1 with TRBJ1-2; no definite D call. This CDR3 is built from 16 residues. Germline CDR1 reads SGHRS; CDR2 reads YFSETQ. V dropped 0 bases and J dropped 8 bases, with 20 bases sitting between them. CDR3 DNA: TGCGCCAGCAGCTTGGAGGCGGCATCTCCGGGTGGCGGCTACACCTTC. Amino acids: CASSLEAASPGGGYTF.

The CDR3 sequence is CASSLWISLGGEQYF. CDR3 nucleotides: TGTGCCAGCAGCTTATGGATTAGCTTGGGGGGCGAGCAGTACTTC. The V gene is TRBV5-6, the J gene TRBJ2-7; TRBD2 might be the D (6 bases). The CDR3 covers 15 residues. Germline CDR1 and CDR2: SGHDT and YYEEEE. Trimming pared 2 bases from V and 6 bases from J, leaving 18 bases between.

V gene TRBV7-2 combines with J gene TRBJ2-5; D gene unclear. CDR3 size: 14 residues. Per germline, CDR1 SGHTA and CDR2 FQGNSA. Trimming stripped 5 bases from V and 6 bases from J, with 16 bases between. CDR3 coding DNA: TGTGCCAGCAGCCTTATGCCTGAACAGAAGACCCAGTACTTC. Translated: CASSLMPEQKTQYF.

This clone was found once. The CDR3 bases are TGCGCCAGCAGACAATCCTACGAGCAGTACTTC. Protein: CASRQSYEQYF. The gene calls are TRBV5-1 and TRBJ2-7; D gene uncertain. V shed 5 bases and J shed 1 base, with 4 bases lying between them. The CDR3 length is 11 residues. CDR1 SGHRS and CDR2 YFSETQ come from the germline V gene.

The V gene is TRBV5-4, the J gene TRBJ1-6; maybe TRBD1 (5 bases). V lost 2 bases, J lost 8 bases, and 14 bases lay in between. This CDR3 region has 15 residues. Per germline, CDR1 SGHNT and CDR2 YYREEE (reference sequence). The CDR3 is CASSLSGTRDSPLHF. CDR3 in DNA: TGTGCCAGCAGCTTAAGCGGGACCAGGGATTCACCCCTCCACTTT.

The V and J genes are TRBV27 and TRBJ1-2; D is uncertain. CDR1 and CDR2 from the germline V gene are MNHEY and SMNVEV (reference sequence). This CDR3 has 11 amino acids. V lost 4 bases, J lost 8 bases, and 8 bases lay in between. The DNA of the CDR3 is TGTGCCAGCAGTTCGCCTAGCGGCTACACCTTC. Translating it yields CASSSPSGYTF.

The V gene is TRBV10-3, the J gene TRBJ2-1; no clear D gene. V shed 6 bases and J shed 8 bases, with 17 bases lying between them. This CDR3 contains 14 residues. Germline loops: CDR1 ENHRY, CDR2 SYGVKD. In DNA, the CDR3 is TGTGCCATCAGCGAGGCGACACAGATCGATGAGCAGTTCTTC. It translates to CAISEATQIDEQFF.

This clone was detected a few times. J is TRBJ2-1 and V is TRBV28; 10 bases are a match to TRBD2. Germline V gene sequence: CDR1 MDHEN, CDR2 SYDVKM. The CDR3 has 15 residues. V shed 6 bases and J 5 bases; nucleotides not matched to a gene: 7. CDR3 amino acids: CASSPYGTSDNEQFF. In DNA, the CDR3 is TGTGCCAGCAGCCCGTACGGGACTAGCGACAATGAGCAGTTCTTC.

V usage is TRBV4-3 and J usage is TRBJ2-2, with a possible D match to TRBD1 (5 bases). Between the trimmed V and J ends, which lost 2 bases and 4 bases, there was a span of 5 bases. CDR3 length: 13 residues. Germline CDR1 reads LGHNA; CDR2 reads YSLEER. Written as DNA, the CDR3 is TGCGCCAGCAGCCAACAGGGCACCGGGGAGCTGTTTTTT. Amino acids: CASSQQGTGELFF.

V is TRBV30 and J is TRBJ2-3; D remains ambiguous. The CDR3 consists of 15 residues. Trimming left V 5 bases short and J 4 bases short, with 19 bases between. CDR1 and CDR2 from the germline V gene are GTSNPN and SVGIG (reference sequence). The CDR3 sequence: CAWVAHGVAADTQYF. The CDR3, as DNA: TGTGCCTGGGTAGCCCACGGAGTAGCAGCAGATACGCAGTATTTT.

V and J are TRBV5-6 and TRBJ2-2; no firm D call. CDR1 SGHDT and CDR2 YYEEEE come from the germline V gene. V was shortened by 4 bases and J by 4 bases, with 11 bases between the two germline ends. The CDR3 sequence is 14 residues long. The CDR3 is CASSSLGSTGELFF. CDR3 DNA: TGTGCCAGCAGCAGCCTAGGTAGCACCGGGGAGCTGTTTTTT.

This clone was picked up a small number of times. V and J are TRBV9 and TRBJ1-3; no firm D call. This CDR3 is built from 15 residues. Germline CDR1 SGDLS, CDR2 YYNGEE. Trimming took off 4 bases at V and 0 bases at J, with 11 bases between the two ends. The CDR3 loop is CASSPGLSSGNTIYF. The CDR3 nucleotides read TGTGCCAGCAGCCCCGGACTGAGCTCTGGAAACACCATATATTTT.

The chain carries TRBV10-3 and TRBJ2-7; D is perhaps TRBD2 (5 bases). The CDR3 spans 13 residues. Trimming shortened V by 3 bases and J by 5 bases, and 11 bases separated the two germline ends. Germline V gene lookup returns CDR1 ENHRY and CDR2 SYGVKD. The CDR3, as DNA: TGTGCCATCAGTGACCGAGGGAGACACGAGCAGTACTTC. This translates into CAISDRGRHEQYF.

The chain joins TRBV11-2 to TRBJ2-1; TRBD2 agrees at 8 bases. The CDR3 has 16 amino acids. CDR1 is SGHAT, CDR2 FQNNGV, per germline. V dropped 5 bases and J dropped 2; count of bases not matched to a gene: 8. The CDR3: CASSATGLAPYNEQFF. Here the CDR3 DNA reads TGTGCCAGCAGCGCTACAGGACTAGCTCCCTACAATGAGCAGTTCTTC.

This clone was seen just once. This CDR3 reads CASLRGGHEQYF. The CDR3 region has the DNA TGTGCCAGCCTCCGGGGTGGCCACGAGCAGTACTTC. The chain uses TRBV28 and TRBJ2-7; maybe TRBD2 (5 bases). Germline V gene data show CDR1 as MDHEN and CDR2 as SYDVKM. The CDR3 has 12 residues. The V end lost 8 bases, the J end lost 5 bases, and 13 bases lay between the germline ends.